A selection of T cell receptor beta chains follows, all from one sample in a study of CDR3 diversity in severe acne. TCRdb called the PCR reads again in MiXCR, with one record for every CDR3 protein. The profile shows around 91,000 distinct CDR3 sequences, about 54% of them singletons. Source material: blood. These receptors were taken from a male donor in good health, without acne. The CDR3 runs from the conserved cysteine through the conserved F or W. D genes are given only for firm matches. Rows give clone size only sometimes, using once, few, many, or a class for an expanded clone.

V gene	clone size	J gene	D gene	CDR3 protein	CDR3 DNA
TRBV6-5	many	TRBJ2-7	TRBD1	CASSYSMVGTETYEQYF	TGTGCCAGCAGTTACTCGATGGTGGGGACAGAGACCTACGAGCAGTACTTC
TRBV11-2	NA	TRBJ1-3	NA	CASSSSGGPINTIYF	TGTGCCAGCAGCTCCAGCGGAGGGCCAATAAACACCATATATTTT
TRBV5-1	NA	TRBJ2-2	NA	CASSPSDRPGELFF	TGCGCCAGCAGCCCCTCCGACCGCCCCGGGGAGCTGTTTTTT
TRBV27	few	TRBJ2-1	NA	CASSFQIGSNEQFF	TGTGCCAGCAGTTTCCAGATTGGTAGCAATGAGCAGTTCTTC
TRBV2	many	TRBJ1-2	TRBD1	CASSRDRAGYTF	TGTGCCAGCAGTCGGGACAGGGCTGGCTACACCTTC
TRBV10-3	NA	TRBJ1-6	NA	CASSSQGKTFNSPLHF	TGTGCCAGCAGTTCCCAGGGGAAGACTTTTAATTCACCCCTCCACTTT
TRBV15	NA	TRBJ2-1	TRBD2	CATSRDRLAGERGQFF	TGTGCCACCAGCAGAGATCGACTAGCGGGGGAAAGGGGGCAGTTCTTC
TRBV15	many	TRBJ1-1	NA	CATSRDLGNTEAFF	TGTGCCACCAGCAGAGATCTCGGGAACACTGAAGCTTTCTTT
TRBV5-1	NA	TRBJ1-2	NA	CASSLVAGSIYGYTF	TGCGCCAGCAGCTTGGTGGCCGGATCTATCTATGGCTACACCTTC
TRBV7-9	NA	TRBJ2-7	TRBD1	CASSVQGQGTEQYF	TGTGCCAGCAGCGTACAGGGACAGGGAACCGAGCAGTACTTC
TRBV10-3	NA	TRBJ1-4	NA	CASSRGGNEKLFF	TGTGCCAGCAGTCGGGGGGGGAATGAAAAACTGTTTTTT
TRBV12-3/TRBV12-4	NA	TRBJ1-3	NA	CASSLGGEDTEAFFGQGTIYF	NA
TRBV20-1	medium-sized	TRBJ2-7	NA	CSARGGAYEQYF	TGCAGTGCTAGAGGAGGGGCCTACGAGCAGTACTTC
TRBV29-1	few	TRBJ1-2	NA	CSVEEPPRTGYTF	TGCAGCGTTGAAGAACCCCCCAGGACTGGCTACACCTTC
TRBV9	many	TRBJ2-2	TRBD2	CASSLSGSWNTGELFF	TGTGCCAGCAGCCTTAGCGGGAGTTGGAACACCGGGGAGCTGTTTTTT
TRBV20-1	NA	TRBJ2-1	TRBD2	CSASRTLLAGRHNEQFF	TGCAGTGCTTCCCGTACCTTACTAGCGGGGCGTCACAATGAGCAGTTCTTC
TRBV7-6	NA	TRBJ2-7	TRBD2	CASRAGAGVPEQYF	TGTGCCAGCAGGGCAGGAGCGGGAGTGCCCGAGCAGTACTTC
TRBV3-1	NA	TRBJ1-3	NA	CASSPPGVGNTIYF	TGTGCCAGCAGCCCTCCCGGGGTTGGAAACACCATATATTTT
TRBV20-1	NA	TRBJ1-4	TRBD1	CSAKGGLEKLFF	TGCAGTGCTAAAGGGGGCCTCGAAAAACTGTTTTTT
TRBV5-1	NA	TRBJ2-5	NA	CASSLGVRDGAETQYF	TGCGCCAGCAGCTTGGGAGTAAGAGATGGGGCGGAGACCCAGTACTTC
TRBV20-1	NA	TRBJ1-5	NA	CSARDRGANQPQHF	TGCAGTGCTAGAGATCGGGGGGCAAATCAGCCCCAGCATTTT
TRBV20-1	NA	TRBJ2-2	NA	CSARVNYQNTGELFF	TGCAGTGCTAGGGTGAACTACCAGAACACCGGGGAGCTGTTTTTT
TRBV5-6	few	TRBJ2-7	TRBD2	CASSALAGGRLEQYF	TGTGCCAGCAGCGCACTAGCGGGAGGCCGCCTCGAGCAGTACTTC
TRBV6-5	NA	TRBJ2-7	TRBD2	CASSYGTSGTGSYEQYF	TGTGCCAGCAGTTACGGGACTAGCGGGACCGGCTCCTACGAGCAGTACTTC
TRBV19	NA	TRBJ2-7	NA	CASSSTGYEQYF	TGTGCCAGTAGTAGTACAGGGTACGAGCAGTACTTC
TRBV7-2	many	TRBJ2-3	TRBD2	CASNKRAGGEDTQYF	TGTGCCAGCAACAAAAGGGCGGGAGGGGAGGATACGCAGTATTTT
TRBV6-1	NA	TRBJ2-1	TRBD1	CASSSGTGRAVLGEQFF	TGTGCCAGCAGTTCCGGGACAGGGCGAGCGGTTCTGGGAGAGCAGTTCTTC
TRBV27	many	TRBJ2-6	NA	CASTPGGNSGANVLTF	TGTGCCAGCACCCCAGGAGGGAACTCTGGGGCCAACGTCCTGACTTTC
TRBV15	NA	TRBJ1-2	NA	CATSRGGVEYGYTF	TGTGCCACCAGCAGAGGAGGGGTGGAGTATGGCTACACCTTC
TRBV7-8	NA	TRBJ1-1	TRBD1	CASSLWDREDTEAFF	TGTGCCAGCAGCTTATGGGACAGAGAGGACACTGAAGCTTTCTTT
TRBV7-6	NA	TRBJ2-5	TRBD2	CASSLAGGPWETQYF	TGTGCCAGCAGCTTAGCGGGAGGGCCTTGGGAGACCCAGTACTTC
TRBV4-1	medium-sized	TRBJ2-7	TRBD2	CASRSATSNEQYF	TGCGCCAGCAGATCAGCGACTAGCAACGAGCAGTACTTC
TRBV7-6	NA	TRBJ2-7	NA	CASSQVRHYEQYF	TGTGCCAGCAGCCAAGTAAGACACTACGAGCAGTACTTC
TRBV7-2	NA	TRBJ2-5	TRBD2	CASSLSTGLAETQYF	TGTGCCAGCAGCTTATCAACGGGACTAGCGGAGACCCAGTACTTC
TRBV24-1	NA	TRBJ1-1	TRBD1	CATSEPKLTGTVNTEAFF	TGTGCCACCAGTGAACCGAAGCTTACCGGGACAGTGAACACTGAAGCTTTCTTT
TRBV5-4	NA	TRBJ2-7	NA	CASSLTEGRRQYF	TGTGCCAGCAGCCTGACGGAAGGGAGAAGGCAGTACTTC